Presented here are 30 T cell receptor beta chains from one specimen sequenced in a study of vaccination effects on CD4 cells after COVID-19. In the ViraFEST assay, antigen-specific CD4+ clonotypes were identified by expansion after peptide-pool stimulation. Following culture for approximately ten days, CD4+ T cells were isolated. This person's SARS-CoV-2 infection, confirmed by PCR, occurred between March and December 2020. Their antigen targets remain unknown. Clones were read by immunoSEQ multiplex PCR, and TCRdb kept only the in-frame ones, dropping some. The sample has roughly 30,000 clones, under 80% seen once; the top ten hold less than 35%. The sample here was CD4+ T cells from PBMCs cultured with a peptide pool, taken before COVID-19 vaccination. These receptors all stem from a human donor who had a prior SARS-CoV-2 infection.

This clone occurred once. The J gene is TRBJ2-5, the V gene TRBV24-1, with TRBD2 matching over 13 bases. V dropped 4 bases and J dropped 4; count of bases not matched to a gene: 5. Germline assignment: CDR1 KGHDR and CDR2 SFDVKD. The CDR3 extends over 16 amino acids. In DNA, the CDR3 is TGTGCCACCAGTGACCCCAGGACTAGCGGGGGAGAGACCCAGTACTTC. This codes for CATSDPRTSGGETQYF.

The V gene is TRBV6-5, the J gene TRBJ2-3; D is possibly TRBD2 (6 bases). CDR3 length equals 14 residues. The V end was cut by 10 bases, the J end by 4 bases, with 18 bases between. Per the germline V gene, CDR1 is MNHEY and CDR2 is SVGAGI. CDR3 nucleotides: TGTGCCATCCGGAGGGCCCGAGAATCAGATACGCAGTATTTT. This sequence encodes CAIRRARESDTQYF.

This clone was observed a few times. The V gene is TRBV5-1, the J gene TRBJ2-5; D is possibly TRBD1 (6 bases). In germline, CDR1 is SGHRS, CDR2 YFSETQ. The CDR3 loop spans 15 amino acids. The ends were cut back, 4 bases at V and 5 bases at J, with 18 bases in the middle. Here the CDR3 DNA reads TGCGCCAGCAGCCTGAATACTGGGGGCCAGGAGACCCAGTACTTC. Amino acids: CASSLNTGGQETQYF.

The chain has TRBV3-1 (or the pseudogene TRBV3-2) and TRBJ2-3; D is uncertain. V lost 4 bases and J lost 6, with 14 bases in between. The germline V gene has CDR1 LGHDT and CDR2 YNNKEL (reference sequence). The CDR3 extends over 14 amino acids. Here the CDR3 reads CASSRYLDADTQYF. The CDR3 DNA reads TGTGCCAGCAGCCGGTATTTGGATGCCGATACGCAGTATTTT.

In its sample, this clone was seen once. The rearrangement uses TRBV5-6 and TRBJ2-6; D remains unclear. Germline CDR1 is SGHDT and CDR2 is YYEEEE. The CDR3 loop spans 15 amino acids. Trimming removed 1 base from V and 0 bases from J, with 5 bases in between. This CDR3 reads CASSLIDSGANVLTF. The DNA for the CDR3 is TGTGCCAGCAGCTTGATAGACTCTGGGGCCAACGTCCTGACTTTC.

This clone was found once. The chain couples TRBV5-4 to TRBJ2-5; TRBD2 matches at 8 bases. Per the germline V gene, CDR1 is SGHNT and CDR2 is YYREEE (reference sequence). After removal of 3 bases from V and 5 bases from J, the junction contained 3 bases not matched to a gene. The CDR3 is made up of 13 amino acids. CDR3 sequence (DNA): TGTGCCAGCAGCTCAGCGGGGGTGGAGACCCAGTACTTC. Encoded protein: CASSSAGVETQYF. Full variable domain (remainder filled in from reference TRBV5-4 and TRBJ2-5): ETGVTQSPTHLIKTRGQQVTLRCSSQSGHNTVSWYQQALGQGPQFIFQYYREEENGRGNFPPRFSGLQFPNYSSELNVNALELDDSALYLCASSSAGVETQYFGPGTRLLVL.

This CDR3 reads CASSQDDSNSPLHF. CDR3 nucleotides: TGTGCCAGCAGCCAAGATGACAGCAATTCACCCCTCCACTTT. The rearrangement links TRBV3-1 (or the pseudogene TRBV3-2) to TRBJ1-6; TRBD1 is a possible D gene (5 bases). CDR3 size: 14 residues. V lost 0 bases and J lost 7, with 7 bases in between. Germline V gene data show CDR1 as LGHDT and CDR2 as YNNKEL (reference sequence).

This chain links TRBV11-2 with TRBJ2-2; D not certain. V lost 3 bases and J 5 bases, leaving 10 bases between the germline ends. Germline CDR1 reads SGHAT; CDR2 reads FQNNGV. CDR3 length: 14 residues. The CDR3 reads CASSFNVGTGELFF. In DNA form, the CDR3 reads TGTGCCAGCAGCTTTAATGTAGGGACCGGGGAGCTGTTTTTT.

The rearrangement uses TRBV2 and TRBJ1-5, with no clear D. The CDR3 length is 17 residues. V gave up 6 bases and J gave up 0 bases, with 18 bases separating them. Germline V gene data show CDR1 as SNHLY and CDR2 as FYNNEI. The CDR3 protein is CASRAFGSINSNQPQHF. DNA for the CDR3: TGTGCCAGCAGGGCTTTTGGAAGCATTAATAGCAATCAGCCCCAGCATTTT.

The chain combines TRBV5-4 with TRBJ2-2, with 9 bases identical to TRBD1. The trim removed 1 base at V and 6 bases at J, leaving 4 bases unmatched. This CDR3 is 15 amino acids long. Germline CDR1 reads SGHNT; CDR2 reads YYREEE (reference sequence). CDR3 amino acids: CASSLTGGAPGELFF. The CDR3 DNA follows: TGTGCCAGCAGCTTGACAGGGGGCGCTCCCGGGGAGCTGTTTTTT.

The rearrangement joins TRBV4-2 to TRBJ1-3; D not certain. Germline V CDR1 and CDR2: LGHNA, YNFKEQ. Trimming took 1 base from V and 4 from J, leaving 17 bases between them. The CDR3 runs 17 residues. The CDR3 protein is CASSQVVGFTAGNTIYF. DNA of the CDR3: TGTGCCAGCAGCCAAGTGGTCGGCTTTACCGCAGGAAACACCATATATTTT.

This clone was counted only a few times. This sample also contains other DNA sequences that code for the same CDR3. The gene calls are TRBV7-9 and TRBJ2-1; 9 nucleotides match TRBD2. J gave up 4 bases and V 2 bases, and 6 bases lay outside the gene matches. Germline CDR1 SEHNR, CDR2 FQNEAQ (reference sequence). The CDR3 runs 16 residues. In nucleotides, the CDR3 is TGTGCCAGCAGCTTATCCCTAGCGGGGAGTTACAATGAGCAGTTCTTC. It codes for CASSLSLAGSYNEQFF.

The rearrangement joins TRBV24-1 to TRBJ2-2; 7 bases match TRBD1. The V gene end was trimmed by 1 base and the J gene end by 3 bases; junction bases not matched to a gene: 7. CDR1 is KGHDR, CDR2 SFDVKD, per germline. This CDR3 region has 17 residues. The CDR3 coding sequence is TGTGCCACCAGTGATTTTGACAGGGTGGAGTACACCGGGGAGCTGTTTTTT. This codes for CATSDFDRVEYTGELFF.

This sequence joins TRBV10-3 and TRBJ2-3; the D gene is possibly TRBD1 (6 bases). Germline CDR1 is ENHRY and CDR2 is SYGVKD. The CDR3 is made up of 21 amino acids. Trimming left V 5 bases short and J 0 bases short, with 30 bases between. CDR3: CAISLSPNRALGDTSTDTQYF. Written as DNA, the CDR3 is TGTGCCATCAGTTTATCGCCCAACAGGGCTTTAGGGGACACTAGCACAGATACGCAGTATTTT.

The V call is TRBV6-1, the J call TRBJ2-7, with TRBD2 matching over 14 bases. J was trimmed by 1 base and V by 3 bases; bases with no gene match: 8. The CDR3 runs 18 residues. CDR1 and CDR2 from the germline V gene are MNHNS and SASEGT. This CDR3 reads CASSEQTSGGGTSYEQYF. The CDR3 coding sequence is TGTGCCAGCAGTGAGCAGACTAGCGGGGGGGGGACTTCCTACGAGCAGTACTTC.

This chain links TRBV19 with TRBJ2-3, with D perhaps matching TRBD1 or TRBD2 (5 bases each). The CDR3 has 13 amino acids. Germline lookup yields CDR1 LNHDA and CDR2 SQIVND (reference sequence). The ends were cut back, 3 bases at V and 6 bases at J, with 10 bases in the middle. The CDR3 DNA reads as TGTGCCAGTAGTATCCCCGGGGCGGATACGCAGTATTTT. Residues: CASSIPGADTQYF.

The chain joins TRBV27 to TRBJ2-1; 8 nucleotides line up with TRBD2. Germline lookup yields CDR1 MNHEY and CDR2 SMNVEV (reference sequence). The CDR3 has 15 residues. V lost 6 bases to trimming and J lost 0 bases; unmatched junction nucleotides: 4. This CDR3 reads CASRYGTSSYNEQFF. DNA of the CDR3: TGTGCCAGCAGGTATGGGACTAGCTCCTACAATGAGCAGTTCTTC.

V and J are TRBV5-1 and TRBJ2-5; 13 nucleotides match TRBD2. The CDR3 is 15 amino acids. Germline CDR1 reads SGHRS; CDR2 reads YFSETQ. V was pared by 3 bases and J by 5 bases, with 4 bases of the junction left unmatched. The CDR3 region is CASSSLTSGRETQYF. The CDR3 region has the DNA TGCGCCAGCAGCTCCCTGACTAGCGGGAGGGAGACCCAGTACTTC.

This chain uses TRBV30 with TRBJ2-1; D gene ambiguous. The CDR3 runs 12 residues. V gave up 1 base and J gave up 5 bases, with 6 bases separating them. The germline CDR1 and CDR2 sequences are GTSNPN and SVGIG (reference sequence). CDR3 amino acids: CAWSGRNNEQFF. CDR3 in DNA: TGTGCCTGGAGTGGTCGGAACAATGAGCAGTTCTTC.

The V call is TRBV30, the J call TRBJ1-4; 7 bases are a match to TRBD1. CDR1 and CDR2 from the germline V gene are GTSNPN and SVGIG (reference sequence). The CDR3 is 14 residues long. The ends lost 6 bases at V and 5 bases at J; junction bases unmatched: 9. The CDR3 reads CACPGTARNEKLFF. CDR3 bases: TGTGCCTGTCCCGGGACAGCCAGGAATGAAAAACTGTTTTTT.

The genes are TRBV6-2 or TRBV6-3 and TRBJ1-6, with a possible D match to TRBD1 (5 bases). The germline V gene has CDR1 MNHEY and CDR2 SVGEGT. V lost 1 base and J 2 bases, leaving 9 bases between the germline ends. The length of the CDR3 is 16 residues. The CDR3 region has the DNA TGTGCCAGCAGTTACTATCCGGGGGCCTATAATTCACCCCTCCACTTT. This translates into CASSYYPGAYNSPLHF.

For this clone: This specimen includes other DNA sequences encoding the same CDR3. The chain's CDR3 is CASGLARSGTGNEKLFF. The CDR3 nucleotides read TGTGCTAGTGGTTTGGCACGAAGTGGGACAGGGAATGAAAAACTGTTTTTT. J is TRBJ1-4 and V is TRBV12-5; 9 nucleotides agree with TRBD1. CDR3 size: 17 residues. Trimming removed 1 base from V and 5 bases from J; junction bases left unmatched: 8. Germline CDR1 and CDR2: LGHNT and FRNRAP.

This clone has just one count. CDR3 sequence reads: CATSDPRDRENTDTQYF. The CDR3 bases are TGTGCCACCAGTGATCCAAGGGACAGGGAGAACACAGATACGCAGTATTTT. The V gene is TRBV24-1, the J gene TRBJ2-3, with 9 bases lining up with TRBD1. From germline, CDR1 is KGHDR and CDR2 SFDVKD. CDR3 length equals 17 residues. The junction had 8 bases not matched to a gene; V was cut back by 3 bases and J by 2 bases.

This chain connects TRBV4-1 to TRBJ2-4, with D perhaps TRBD2 (5 bases). CDR3 length equals 15 residues. CDR1 MGHRA and CDR2 YSYEKL come from the germline V gene. The V end was cut by 4 bases, the J end by 9 bases, with 19 bases between. The CDR3 spells CASSPSLPGWGIQYF. CDR3 in DNA: TGCGCCAGCAGCCCCTCGCTTCCGGGGTGGGGCATTCAGTACTTC.

The CDR3 coding sequence is TGTGCCAGCAGTGTTGTAGGGTGGGGCACTGAAGCTTTCTTT. Translating gives CASSVVGWGTEAFF. The V gene is TRBV2, the J gene TRBJ1-1; D uncertain. Trimming removed 4 bases from V and 4 bases from J, with 13 bases in between. CDR3 length: 14 residues. CDR1 and CDR2 (germline): SNHLY, FYNNEI. The complete variable domain, with remaining parts taken from reference TRBV2 and TRBJ1-1, reads EPEVTQTPSHQVTQMGQEVILRCVPISNHLYFYWYRQILGQKVEFLVSFYNNEISEKSEIFDDQFSVERPDGSNFTLKIRSTKLEDSAMYFCASSVVGWGTEAFFGQGTRLTVV.

V gene TRBV6-5 combines with J gene TRBJ1-2; 10 bases align to TRBD1. The junction had 4 bases not matched to a gene; V was cut back by 8 bases and J by 4 bases. Germline CDR1 reads MNHEY; CDR2 reads SVGAGI. The CDR3 runs 13 residues. The CDR3 region has the DNA TGTGCCAGCGACAGGGGGCTCGGCTATGGCTACACCTTC. Amino acids: CASDRGLGYGYTF.

This sequence joins TRBV15 and TRBJ2-1; D perhaps matches TRBD2 (6 bases). The CDR3 spans 15 residues. The V gene's germline CDR1 is LNHNV and CDR2 YYDKDF (reference sequence). V dropped 8 bases and J dropped 1 base, with 15 bases sitting between them. The CDR3 here is CATSRRASSYNEQFF. The CDR3 DNA is TGTGCCACCTCTCGGAGGGCCAGTTCCTACAATGAGCAGTTCTTC. Based on the CDR3 plus reference TRBV15 and TRBJ2-1, the full variable domain is DAMVIQNPRYQVTQFGKPVTLSCSQTLNHNVMYWYQQKSSQAPKLLFHYYDKDFNNEADTPDNFQSRRPNTSFCFLDIRSPGLGDTAMYLCATSRRASSYNEQFFGPGTRLTVL.

The chain links TRBV18 to TRBJ1-1, with 7 bases identical to TRBD1. J gave up 1 base and V 1 base, and 6 bases lay outside the gene matches. This CDR3 spans 16 amino acids. The germline CDR1 and CDR2 sequences are KGHSH and LQKENI. The CDR3 DNA sequence: TGTGCCAGCTCACCACAAAACAGGGGCACGAACACTGAAGCTTTCTTT. Translation: CASSPQNRGTNTEAFF.

The V call is TRBV6-5, the J call TRBJ1-5; 8 nucleotides match TRBD1. Germline V gene sequence: CDR1 MNHEY, CDR2 SVGAGI. V lost 7 bases and J lost 4; bases outside the gene matches: 9. The CDR3 has 15 residues. The CDR3 loop reads CASNSAGGPNQPQHF. The CDR3 bases are TGTGCCAGCAATTCCGCAGGGGGCCCGAATCAGCCCCAGCATTTT.

The chain combines TRBV6-2 or TRBV6-3 with TRBJ2-5; 11 bases map to TRBD2. With V trimmed by 2 bases and J by 3 bases, 8 bases remained unmatched. The germline V gene encodes CDR1 MNHEY and CDR2 SVGEGT. The CDR3 extends over 17 amino acids. CDR3 residues: CASSYPLVAGGKETQYF. The CDR3 DNA reads TGTGCCAGCAGTTACCCGTTGGTAGCGGGAGGGAAAGAGACCCAGTACTTC.